The clone carrying this TCR beta chain showed up just once. Germline assignment: CDR1 SGDLS and CDR2 YYNGEE. V gave up 3 bases and J gave up 3 bases, with 14 bases separating them. The CDR3 length is 15 residues. Profiled with immunoSEQ multiplex PCR; TCRdb holds only in-frame clones, not every one. The sample holds approximately 97,000 clones, about 95% seen once. This entry belongs to a study of technical replicates of blood from several donors. The material sequenced was T cells isolated from PBMCs. This receptor was obtained from a human donor in good health. The gene calls are TRBV9 and TRBJ2-3; possible D gene TRBD2, 6 bases. The CDR3 coding sequence is TGTGCCAGCAGCGGCCGGGACTCGATAACAGATACGCAGTATTTT. Encoded protein: CASSGRDSITDTQYF.